The present TCR beta chain was sequenced within a study of metastatic and nonmetastatic thyroid tumors. Patients had received no treatment of any kind before thyroid surgery. The V gene's germline CDR1 is SNHLY and CDR2 FYNNEI. This CDR3 is built from 14 residues. V was pared by 7 bases and J by 0 bases, with 10 bases between. Per the authors' pipeline: A classifier for distant metastasis in papillary thyroid cancer was constructed using CDR3 differences observed across clinicopathological groups. TCRdb re-called clones from the PCR reads using MiXCR. For this entry, the V and J calls and clone size follow TCRdb and not the study's own pipeline. The table shows around 21,000 clones, with about 35% occurring only once.

Sequences were obtained from tumor tissue. The gene calls are TRBV2 and TRBJ1-3; D call uncertain. This receptor was taken from a female donor with papillary thyroid cancer or a benign thyroid nodule (not recorded which). Some clones in this sample may be carry-over from other donors' samples. CDR3 in amino acids: CASKPDNSGNTIYF. The CDR3 nucleotides read TGTGCCAGCAAACCTGACAACTCTGGAAACACCATATATTTT.